This T cell receptor (beta chain) was observed in a study of monozygotic twins with inflammatory bowel disease. Overall study results and limits: Background noise in patient repertoires may stem from differing immunosuppressive treatments.

cDNA was produced in eight separate reactions per sample. Template switching incorporated UMIs with a 6-nucleotide sample barcode. TCRdb reprocessed the 5' RACE reads and keeps a single row for each CDR3 protein, giving no DNA. This sample contains approximately 400,000 distinct CDR3 sequences. Germline CDR1 is KGHSH and CDR2 is LQKENI. The CDR3 consists of 14 residues. Remarks on this clonotype: What it recognizes is unknown.

The template was total RNA from whole blood, with no T cell sorting. The V gene is TRBV18, the J gene TRBJ1-1; there is no DNA to check the TCRdb D call of TRBD1. The specimen sequenced was blood. This receptor was obtained from a human donor with ulcerative colitis or Crohn's disease, or a healthy co-twin of an affected twin (not recorded which). The CDR3 sequence is CASSLDKGNTEAFF.